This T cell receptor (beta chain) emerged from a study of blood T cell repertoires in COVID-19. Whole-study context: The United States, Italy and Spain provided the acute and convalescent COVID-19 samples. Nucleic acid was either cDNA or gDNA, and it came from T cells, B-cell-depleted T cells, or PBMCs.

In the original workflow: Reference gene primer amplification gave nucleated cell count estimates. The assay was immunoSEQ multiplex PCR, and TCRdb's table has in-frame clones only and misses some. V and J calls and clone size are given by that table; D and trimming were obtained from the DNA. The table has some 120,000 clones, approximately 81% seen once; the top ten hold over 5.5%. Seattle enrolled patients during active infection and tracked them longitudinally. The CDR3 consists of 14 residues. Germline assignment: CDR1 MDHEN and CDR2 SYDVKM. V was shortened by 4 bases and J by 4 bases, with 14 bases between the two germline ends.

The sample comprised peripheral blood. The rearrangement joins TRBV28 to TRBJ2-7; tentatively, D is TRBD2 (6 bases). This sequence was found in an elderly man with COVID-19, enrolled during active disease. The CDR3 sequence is CASSWSDGRYEQYF. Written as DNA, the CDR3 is TGTGCCAGCAGTTGGTCGGACGGGAGATACGAGCAGTACTTC.